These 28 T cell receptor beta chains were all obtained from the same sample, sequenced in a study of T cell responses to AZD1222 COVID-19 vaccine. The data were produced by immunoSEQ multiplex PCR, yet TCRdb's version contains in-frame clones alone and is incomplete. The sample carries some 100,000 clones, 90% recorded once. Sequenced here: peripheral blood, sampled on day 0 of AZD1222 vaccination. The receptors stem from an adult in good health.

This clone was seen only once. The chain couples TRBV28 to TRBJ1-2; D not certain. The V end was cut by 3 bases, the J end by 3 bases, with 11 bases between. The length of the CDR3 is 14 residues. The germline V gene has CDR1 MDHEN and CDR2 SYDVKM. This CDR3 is CASSFRVNYYGYTF. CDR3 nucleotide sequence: TGTGCCAGCAGTTTCCGGGTAAATTACTATGGCTACACCTTC.

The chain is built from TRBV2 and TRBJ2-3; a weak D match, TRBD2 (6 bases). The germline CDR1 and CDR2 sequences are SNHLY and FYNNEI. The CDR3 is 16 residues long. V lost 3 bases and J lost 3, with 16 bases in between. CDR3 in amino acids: CASSEDLGGGTDTQYF. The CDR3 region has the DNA TGTGCCAGCAGTGAGGATTTGGGGGGAGGTACAGATACGCAGTATTTT.

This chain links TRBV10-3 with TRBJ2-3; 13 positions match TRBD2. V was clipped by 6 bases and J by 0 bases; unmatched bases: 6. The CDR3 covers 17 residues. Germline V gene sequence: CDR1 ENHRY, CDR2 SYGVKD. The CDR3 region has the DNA TGTGCCATCAGCCCGGGACTAGCGGGGCCGAGCACAGATACGCAGTATTTT. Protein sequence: CAISPGLAGPSTDTQYF.

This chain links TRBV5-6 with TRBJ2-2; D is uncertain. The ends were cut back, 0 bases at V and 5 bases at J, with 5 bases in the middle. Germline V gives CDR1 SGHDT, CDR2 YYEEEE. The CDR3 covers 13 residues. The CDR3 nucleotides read TGTGCCAGCAGCTTGGGCGAAACCGGGGAGCTGTTTTTT. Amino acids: CASSLGETGELFF.

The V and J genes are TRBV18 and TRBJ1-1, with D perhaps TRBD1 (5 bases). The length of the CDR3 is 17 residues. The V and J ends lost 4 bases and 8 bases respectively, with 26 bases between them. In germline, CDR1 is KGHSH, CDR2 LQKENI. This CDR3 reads CASSLLQPKTGTEEAFF. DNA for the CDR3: TGTGCCAGCTCACTCTTGCAACCGAAGACCGGGACCGAAGAAGCTTTCTTT.

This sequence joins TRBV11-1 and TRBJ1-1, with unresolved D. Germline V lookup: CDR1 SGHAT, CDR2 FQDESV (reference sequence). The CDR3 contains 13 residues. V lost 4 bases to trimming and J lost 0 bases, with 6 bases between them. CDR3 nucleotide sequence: TGTGCCAGCAGCTACTTGGTGAACACTGAAGCTTTCTTT. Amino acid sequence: CASSYLVNTEAFF.

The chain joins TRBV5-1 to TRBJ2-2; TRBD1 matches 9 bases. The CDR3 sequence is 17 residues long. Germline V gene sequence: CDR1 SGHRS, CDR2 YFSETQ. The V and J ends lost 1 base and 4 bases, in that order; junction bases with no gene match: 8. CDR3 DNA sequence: TGCGCCAGCAGCTTGACCACCGGGACAGGGATCACCGGGGAGCTGTTTTTT. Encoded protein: CASSLTTGTGITGELFF.

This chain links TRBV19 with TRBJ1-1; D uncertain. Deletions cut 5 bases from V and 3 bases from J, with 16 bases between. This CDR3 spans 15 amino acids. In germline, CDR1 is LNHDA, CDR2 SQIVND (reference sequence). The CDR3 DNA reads TGTGCCAGTAGTCTTAGTTGGAGGTCGGACACTGAAGCTTTCTTT. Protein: CASSLSWRSDTEAFF.

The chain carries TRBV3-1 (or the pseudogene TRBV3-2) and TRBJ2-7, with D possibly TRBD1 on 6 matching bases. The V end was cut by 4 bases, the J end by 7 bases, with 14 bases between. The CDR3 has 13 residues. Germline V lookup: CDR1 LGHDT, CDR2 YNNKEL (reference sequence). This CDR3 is CASSPIQGWEQYF. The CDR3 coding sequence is TGTGCCAGCAGCCCTATACAGGGATGGGAGCAGTACTTC.

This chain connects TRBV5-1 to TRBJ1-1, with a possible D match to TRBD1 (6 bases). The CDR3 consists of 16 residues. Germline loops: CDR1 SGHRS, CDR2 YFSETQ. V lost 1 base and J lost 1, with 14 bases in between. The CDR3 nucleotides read TGCGCCAGCAGCTTGAGAGGGGGGACGGCGAACACTGAAGCTTTCTTT. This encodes CASSLRGGTANTEAFF.

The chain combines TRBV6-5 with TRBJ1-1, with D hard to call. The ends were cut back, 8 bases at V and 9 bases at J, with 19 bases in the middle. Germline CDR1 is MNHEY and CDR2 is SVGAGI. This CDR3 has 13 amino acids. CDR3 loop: CASRPTPGRQAFF. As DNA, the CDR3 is TGTGCCAGCCGCCCCACGCCCGGGAGACAAGCTTTCTTT.

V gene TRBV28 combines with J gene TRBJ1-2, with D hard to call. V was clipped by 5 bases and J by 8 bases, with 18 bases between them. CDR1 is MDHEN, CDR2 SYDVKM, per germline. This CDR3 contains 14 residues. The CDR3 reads CASSTHQAKQGYTF. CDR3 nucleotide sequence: TGTGCCAGCAGTACCCACCAGGCCAAACAGGGCTACACCTTC.

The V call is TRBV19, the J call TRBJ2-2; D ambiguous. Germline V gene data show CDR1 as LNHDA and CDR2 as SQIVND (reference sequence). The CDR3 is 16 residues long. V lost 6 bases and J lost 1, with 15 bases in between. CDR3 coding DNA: TGTGCCAGTAGCACCCCTTACGACGGGAACACCGGGGAGCTGTTTTTT. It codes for CASSTPYDGNTGELFF.

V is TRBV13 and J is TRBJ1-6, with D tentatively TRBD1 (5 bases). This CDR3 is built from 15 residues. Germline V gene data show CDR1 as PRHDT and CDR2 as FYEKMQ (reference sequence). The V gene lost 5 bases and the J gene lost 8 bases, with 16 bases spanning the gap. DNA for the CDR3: TGTGCCAGCAGCACCCGGGAGGGCAGGGATTCACCCCTCCACTTT. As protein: CASSTREGRDSPLHF.

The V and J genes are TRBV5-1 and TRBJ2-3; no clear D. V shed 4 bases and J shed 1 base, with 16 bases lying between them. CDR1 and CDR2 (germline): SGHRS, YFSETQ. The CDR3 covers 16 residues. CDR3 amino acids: CASSREGRRGTDTQYF. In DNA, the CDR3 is TGCGCCAGCAGCCGCGAAGGTAGGCGAGGCACAGATACGCAGTATTTT. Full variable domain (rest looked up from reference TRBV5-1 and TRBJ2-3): KAGVTQTPRYLIKTRGQQVTLSCSPISGHRSVSWYQQTPGQGLQFLFEYFSETQRNKGNFPGRFSGRQFSNSRSEMNVSTLELGDSALYLCASSREGRRGTDTQYFGPGTRLTVL.

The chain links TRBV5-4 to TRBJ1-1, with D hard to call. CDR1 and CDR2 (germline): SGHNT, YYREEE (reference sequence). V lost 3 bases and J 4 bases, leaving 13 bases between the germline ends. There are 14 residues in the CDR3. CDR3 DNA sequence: TGTGCCAGCAGCTCCCCCGACACGGCCACTGAAGCTTTCTTT. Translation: CASSSPDTATEAFF.

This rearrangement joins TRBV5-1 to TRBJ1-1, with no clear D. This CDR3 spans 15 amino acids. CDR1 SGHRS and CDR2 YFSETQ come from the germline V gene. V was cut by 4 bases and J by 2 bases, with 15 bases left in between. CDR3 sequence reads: CASSLLTPSNTEAFF. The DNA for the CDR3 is TGCGCCAGCAGCCTCCTGACCCCCTCAAACACTGAAGCTTTCTTT.

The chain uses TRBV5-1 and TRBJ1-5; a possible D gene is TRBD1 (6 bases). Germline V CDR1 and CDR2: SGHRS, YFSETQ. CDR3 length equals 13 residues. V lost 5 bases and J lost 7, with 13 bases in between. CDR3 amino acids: CASRSGVEQPQHF. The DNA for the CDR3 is TGCGCCAGCAGATCAGGGGTGGAGCAGCCCCAGCATTTT.

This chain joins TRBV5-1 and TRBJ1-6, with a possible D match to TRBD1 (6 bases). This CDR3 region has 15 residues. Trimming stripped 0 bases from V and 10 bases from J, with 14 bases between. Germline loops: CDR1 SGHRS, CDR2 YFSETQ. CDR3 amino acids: CASSLEGGRESPLHF. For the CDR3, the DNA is TGCGCCAGCAGCTTGGAAGGGGGGCGAGAGTCACCCCTCCACTTT. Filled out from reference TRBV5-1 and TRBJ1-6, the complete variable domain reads KAGVTQTPRYLIKTRGQQVTLSCSPISGHRSVSWYQQTPGQGLQFLFEYFSETQRNKGNFPGRFSGRQFSNSRSEMNVSTLELGDSALYLCASSLEGGRESPLHFGNGTRLTVT.

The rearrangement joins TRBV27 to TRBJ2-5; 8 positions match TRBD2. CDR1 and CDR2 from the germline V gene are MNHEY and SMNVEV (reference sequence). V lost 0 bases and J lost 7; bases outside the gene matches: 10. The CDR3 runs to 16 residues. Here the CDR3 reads CASSLSVAGRTGTQYF. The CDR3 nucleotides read TGTGCCAGCAGTTTATCAGTAGCGGGGAGGACGGGGACCCAGTACTTC.

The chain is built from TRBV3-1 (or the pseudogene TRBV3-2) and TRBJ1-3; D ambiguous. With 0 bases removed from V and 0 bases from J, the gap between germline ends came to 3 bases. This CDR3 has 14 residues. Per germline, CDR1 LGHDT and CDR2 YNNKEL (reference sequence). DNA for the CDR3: TGTGCCAGCAGCCAAGATGCCTCTGGAAACACCATATATTTT. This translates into CASSQDASGNTIYF.

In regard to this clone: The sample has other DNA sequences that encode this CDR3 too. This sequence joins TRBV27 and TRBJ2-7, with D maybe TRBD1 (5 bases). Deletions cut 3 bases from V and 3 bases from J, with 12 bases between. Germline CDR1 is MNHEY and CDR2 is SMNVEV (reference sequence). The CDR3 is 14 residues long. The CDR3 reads CASSLGQSGYEQYF. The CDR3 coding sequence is TGTGCCAGCAGTTTGGGGCAGTCAGGCTACGAGCAGTACTTC.

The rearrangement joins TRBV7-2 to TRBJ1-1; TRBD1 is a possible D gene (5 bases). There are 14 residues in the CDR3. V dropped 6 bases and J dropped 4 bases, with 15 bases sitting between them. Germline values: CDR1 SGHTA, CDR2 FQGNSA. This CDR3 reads CASSRRGERTEAFF. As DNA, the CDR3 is TGTGCCAGCAGTCGACGAGGGGAGCGCACTGAAGCTTTCTTT.

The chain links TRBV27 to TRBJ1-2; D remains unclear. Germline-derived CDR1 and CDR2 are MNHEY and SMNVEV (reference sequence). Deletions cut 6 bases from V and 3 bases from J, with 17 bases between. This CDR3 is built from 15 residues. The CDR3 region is CASRFYRENYYGYTF. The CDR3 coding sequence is TGTGCCAGCAGGTTTTATAGGGAGAATTACTATGGCTACACCTTC.

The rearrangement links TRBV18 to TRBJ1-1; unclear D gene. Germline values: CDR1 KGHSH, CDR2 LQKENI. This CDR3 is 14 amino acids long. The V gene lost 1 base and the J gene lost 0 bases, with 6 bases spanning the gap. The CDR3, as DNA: TGTGCCAGCTCACCACAGTTAATGAACACTGAAGCTTTCTTT. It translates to CASSPQLMNTEAFF.

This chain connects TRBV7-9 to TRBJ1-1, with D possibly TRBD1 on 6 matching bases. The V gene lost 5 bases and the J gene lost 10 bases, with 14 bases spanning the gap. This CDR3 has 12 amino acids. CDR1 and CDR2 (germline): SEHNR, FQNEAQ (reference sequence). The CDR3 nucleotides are TGTGCCAGCAGCCGCCCACAGGGATTAGCTTTCTTT. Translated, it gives CASSRPQGLAFF. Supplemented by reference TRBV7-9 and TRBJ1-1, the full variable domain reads DTGVSQNPRHKITKRGQNVTFRCDPISEHNRLYWYRQTLGQGPEFLTYFQNEAQLEKSRLLSDRFSAERPKGSFSTLEIQRTEQGDSAMYLCASSRPQGLAFFGQGTRLTVV.

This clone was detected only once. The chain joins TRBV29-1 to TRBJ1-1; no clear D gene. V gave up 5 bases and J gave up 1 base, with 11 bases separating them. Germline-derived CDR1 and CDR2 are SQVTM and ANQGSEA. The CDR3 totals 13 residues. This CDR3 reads CSVRRVENTEAFF. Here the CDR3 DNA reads TGCAGCGTTCGTCGGGTGGAGAACACTGAAGCTTTCTTT.

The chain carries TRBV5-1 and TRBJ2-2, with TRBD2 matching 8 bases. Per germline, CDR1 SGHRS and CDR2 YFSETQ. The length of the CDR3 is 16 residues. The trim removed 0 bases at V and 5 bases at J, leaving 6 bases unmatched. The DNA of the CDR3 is TGCGCCAGCAGCTTGGGCGCGGGGGGATGGACCGGGGAGCTGTTTTTT. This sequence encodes CASSLGAGGWTGELFF.